These 3 T cell receptor beta chains came from one sample sequenced in a study of shared clonotypes between healthy human individuals. The repertoire was sequenced with immunoSEQ multiplex PCR; TCRdb's copy has only in-frame clones and lacks some. The sample records around 1,900,000 clones, roughly 93% being singletons. Naive CD8 cells were CD45RO-negative, positively selected for CCR7, excluding terminally differentiated effector memory CD45RA+ cells. The source material was naive CD8+ T cells from PBMCs. These receptors were collected from a man aged 18 to 29 in good health. Some clones in this sample may be carry-over from other donors' samples.

This chain links TRBV28 with TRBJ1-5, with a tentative D call TRBD1 (5 bases). Germline lookup yields CDR1 MDHEN and CDR2 SYDVKM. V was cut by 5 bases and J by 2 bases, with 16 bases left in between. This CDR3 has 16 amino acids. The CDR3 is CASSPLVWGGNQPQHF. CDR3 in DNA: TGTGCCAGCAGTCCCCTTGTGTGGGGCGGCAATCAGCCCCAGCATTTT.

The gene calls are TRBV7-9 and TRBJ2-5, with D possibly matching TRBD1 (5 bases). The J call is in doubt because the DNA end fits TRBJ2-7 better. The CDR3 totals 13 residues. Looked up from germline, CDR1 is SEHNR and CDR2 is FQNEAQ (reference sequence). The chain's CDR3 is CASSSPTEYEQYF. CDR3 coding DNA: TGTGCCAGCAGCTCCCCGACAGAGTACGAGCAGTACTTC.

This clone was found once. The V and J genes are TRBV27 and TRBJ1-2, with D hard to call. The CDR3 spans 11 residues. The V gene's germline CDR1 is MNHEY and CDR2 SMNVEV (reference sequence). Trimming left V 3 bases short and J 5 bases short, with 4 bases between. This chain's CDR3 is CASSFGYGYTF. The CDR3 DNA is TGTGCCAGCAGTTTTGGGTATGGCTACACCTTC.